The 10 T cell receptor beta chains below were found in one sample sequenced in a study of graft-versus-host responses after intestinal transplantation. TCRdb's copy holds only in-frame clones and misses some; the assay was immunoSEQ multiplex PCR. The sample has nearly 30,000 clones; around 83% are singletons. Processing released intraepithelial and lamina propria lymphocytes from the graft tissue. Sequenced here: ileum tissue, sampled 98 days after intestinal transplantation. These receptors were collected from a human patient who received an intestinal transplant, so some T cells may come from the graft donor.

The genes are TRBV21-1 and TRBJ2-5; the D call TRBD1 from the table was never checked on the DNA. TRBV21-1 is labeled a pseudogene. The CDR3 covers 12 residues. CDR3 protein: CASRTGGETQYF. The CDR3 DNA reads as TGTGCCAGCAGGACAGGTGGGGAGACCCAGTACTTC.

The chain carries TRBV9 and TRBJ2-2; 9 bases agree with TRBD1. Germline V lookup: CDR1 SGDLS, CDR2 YYNGEE. V gave up 3 bases and J gave up 7 bases; unmatched junction bases: 7. The CDR3 runs 15 residues. CDR3 sequence (DNA): TGTGCCAGCAGCGCCACAGGGGGCACGGGCGGGGAGCTGTTTTTT. Amino acid sequence: CASSATGGTGGELFF.

The rearrangement joins TRBV15 to TRBJ1-1; a possible D gene is TRBD1 (5 bases). The CDR3 consists of 16 residues. Deletions cut 5 bases from V and 5 bases from J, with 21 bases between. Germline V lookup: CDR1 LNHNV, CDR2 YYDKDF (reference sequence). The CDR3 spells CATSARTGTQRTEAFF. CDR3 in DNA: TGTGCCACCAGCGCTAGGACCGGGACCCAGAGAACTGAAGCTTTCTTT.

The chain joins TRBV13 to TRBJ2-3, with no clear D. This CDR3 comprises 16 residues. Deletions cut 1 base from V and 0 bases from J, with 11 bases between. Germline-derived CDR1 and CDR2 are PRHDT and FYEKMQ (reference sequence). The CDR3 nucleotides read TGTGCCAGCAGCTTAGTTGCTGGGCGGAGCACAGATACGCAGTATTTT. This sequence encodes CASSLVAGRSTDTQYF.

The V gene is TRBV29-1, the J gene TRBJ2-3; possible D gene TRBD1, 8 bases. The CDR3 runs 13 residues. Germline CDR1 is SQVTM and CDR2 is ANQGSEA. The V and J ends lost 5 bases and 4 bases respectively, with 13 bases between them. In nucleotides, the CDR3 is TGCAGCGTTCCACAGGGGGGGGCAGATACGCAGTATTTT. Its protein product is CSVPQGGADTQYF.

This rearrangement joins TRBV7-8 to TRBJ2-5; 9 nucleotides match TRBD2. The J segment lost 5 bases and the V segment lost 2 bases, leaving 12 bases of the junction unmatched. The length of the CDR3 is 17 residues. CDR1 and CDR2 (germline): SGHVS, FQNEAQ. The CDR3 DNA follows: TGTGCCAGCAGCTTAATGGGCGGGGGGGTATACCGGGAGACCCAGTACTTC. It yields the protein CASSLMGGGVYRETQYF.

This chain joins TRBV19 and TRBJ1-2; no reliable D call. The CDR3 has 13 residues. Germline loops: CDR1 LNHDA, CDR2 SQIVND (reference sequence). Trimming took 3 bases from V and 2 from J, leaving 7 bases between them. CDR3 bases: TGTGCCAGTAGTATTATAGCGAACTATGGCTACACCTTC. Protein sequence: CASSIIANYGYTF.

The rearrangement joins TRBV5-6 to TRBJ1-4, with D perhaps matching TRBD1 (6 bases). Trimming took 4 bases from V and 4 from J, leaving 23 bases between them. CDR1 is SGHDT, CDR2 YYEEEE, per germline. The CDR3 runs 18 residues. CDR3: CASSLIVARGQSNEKLFF. CDR3 sequence (DNA): TGTGCCAGCAGCCTCATTGTGGCCCGGGGGCAGAGTAATGAAAAACTGTTTTTT.

The chain carries TRBV18 and TRBJ1-4, with no clear D. CDR1 and CDR2 from the germline V gene are KGHSH and LQKENI. Trimming cost V 3 bases and J 5 bases, with 10 bases left between them. This CDR3 has 14 amino acids. In DNA form, the CDR3 reads TGTGCCAGCTCACCGTCTCAGACAAATGAAAAACTGTTTTTT. Residues: CASSPSQTNEKLFF. The full variable domain, completed using reference TRBV18 and TRBJ1-4, is NAGVMQNPRHLVRRRGQEARLRCSPMKGHSHVYWYRQLPEEGLKFMVYLQKENIIDESGMPKERFSAEFPKEGPSILRIQQVVRGDSAAYFCASSPSQTNEKLFFGSGTQLSVL.

The genes are TRBV15 and TRBJ1-4; D might be TRBD1 (5 bases). Germline CDR1 LNHNV, CDR2 YYDKDF (reference sequence). V was shortened by 7 bases and J by 4 bases, with 10 bases between the two germline ends. This CDR3 has 13 residues. The CDR3 sequence: CATNRGFNEKLFF. CDR3 nucleotide sequence: TGTGCCACCAATAGGGGATTTAATGAAAAACTGTTTTTT.